The clone carrying this TCR beta chain has a handful of counts. This sample is part of a study of blood T cell repertoires in COVID-19. The germline gives CDR1 MNHNY, CDR2 SVGAGI (reference sequence). Trimming took 2 bases from V and 3 from J, leaving 8 bases between them. CDR3 length equals 14 residues. Method: immunoSEQ multiplex PCR; TCRdb's copy keeps in-frame clones and lacks some. The sample holds about 81,000 clones; roughly 78% are singletons and the top ten take approximately 7%. Sequencing used peripheral blood. The V gene is TRBV6-6, the J gene TRBJ1-5; tentatively, D is TRBD1 (5 bases). This clonotype originated in a human donor in a cohort sampled during active COVID-19. CDR3 protein: CASSYAGINQPQHF. In nucleotides, the CDR3 is TGTGCCAGCAGTTACGCAGGGATCAATCAGCCCCAGCATTTT.